Below are 20 T cell receptor beta chains sequenced from a single sample in a study of T cell repertoires in cytomegalovirus infection. These TCRs' antigens remain unknown. TCRdb fed the reads into MiXCR, producing one record per CDR3 protein. Of about 770,000 distinct CDR3 sequences listed, 25% to 35% were seen once; the top ten hold about an eighth. This specimen was cultured CD8+ T cells from PBMCs, taken from culture after CMV antigen stimulation. Receptors were obtained from a human donor in good health (CMV status not recorded). Some clones in this sample may be carry-over from other donors' samples.

Comment on this clonotype: Its ends do not fully match the called genes, so a read error is possible. The genes are TRBV7-7 and TRBJ2-1, with 8 bases that match TRBD2. The CDR3 consists of 15 residues. The germline CDR1 and CDR2 sequences are SSHAT and FNYEAQ (reference sequence). This chain's CDR3 is CASSLGVAGYNEQFF. CDR3 coding DNA: TGTGCTAGCAGCTTAGGAGTAGCGGGGTACAATGAGCAGTTCTTC.

The chain is built from TRBV12-3 or TRBV12-4 and TRBJ2-3; D ambiguous. V shed 6 bases and J shed 5 bases, with 15 bases lying between them. The CDR3 is made up of 14 amino acids. CDR3 in amino acids: CASSNMESRDTQYF. As DNA, the CDR3 is TGTGCCAGCAGCAATATGGAGAGCCGAGATACGCAGTATTTT.

V and J are TRBV12-3 or TRBV12-4 and TRBJ2-3; 7 bases map to TRBD1. The trim removed 2 bases at V and 0 bases at J, leaving 8 bases unmatched. The CDR3 has 17 residues. The CDR3 nucleotides are TGTGCCAGCAGTTTACGACAGGGATCGTCCAGCACAGATACGCAGTATTTT. Translation gives CASSLRQGSSSTDTQYF.

This clonotype was found once. For the CDR3, the DNA is TGTGCCAGCAGTTTACAGGGAATCTTCTCCTATGGCTACACCTTC. It translates to CASSLQGIFSYGYTF. This chain uses TRBV27 with TRBJ1-2; maybe TRBD1 (5 bases). This CDR3 comprises 15 residues. The germline CDR1 and CDR2 sequences are MNHEY and SMNVEV (reference sequence). V lost 2 bases and J lost 4, with 14 bases in between.

The chain is built from TRBV6-2 or TRBV6-3 and TRBJ2-3; 12 bases line up with TRBD2. J was trimmed by 5 bases and V by 2 bases; bases with no gene match: 8. CDR1 and CDR2 from the germline V gene are MNHEY and SVGEGT. The CDR3 runs to 17 residues. The CDR3 bases are TGTGCCAGCAGTTACGGGGCTAGCGGGGGGGCCGTAGATACGCAGTATTTT. It is translated as CASSYGASGGAVDTQYF.

This clonotype was seen a few times. The chain joins TRBV19 to TRBJ1-2; D might be TRBD1 (5 bases). CDR1 is LNHDA and CDR2 is SQIVND in the germline V gene (reference sequence). With 7 bases removed from V and 6 bases from J, the gap between germline ends came to 15 bases. The CDR3 is made up of 13 amino acids. CDR3 DNA sequence: TGTGCCAGTACCGGGGCCTGGGGCCATGGCTACACCTTC. As protein: CASTGAWGHGYTF.

This clonotype was found many times. The chain couples TRBV7-2 to TRBJ2-7; 11 positions match TRBD2. V gave up 0 bases and J gave up 5 bases; unmatched junction bases: 18. The CDR3 covers 20 residues. Germline CDR1 is SGHTA and CDR2 is FQGNSA. CDR3 coding DNA: TGTGCCAGCAGCTTAGCCGAGTCCTATATTAGCGGGGGGGCCGGTGACGAGCAGTACTTC. Translating it yields CASSLAESYISGGAGDEQYF.

This clonotype was seen a few times. The CDR3, as DNA: TGTGCCAGCAGCCTCCCGGGCCTCAGTTATGGCTACACCTTC. This translates into CASSLPGLSYGYTF. The chain combines TRBV7-6 with TRBJ1-2; D not certain. There are 14 residues in the CDR3. Germline lookup yields CDR1 SGHVS and CDR2 FNYEAQ. V was pared by 5 bases and J by 5 bases, with 15 bases between.

The rearrangement links TRBV27 to TRBJ2-1, with 10 positions matching TRBD2. The CDR3 consists of 15 residues. Germline values: CDR1 MNHEY, CDR2 SMNVEV (reference sequence). Trimming took 3 bases from V and 8 from J; bases not matched to a gene: 7. The CDR3 here is CASSLWLAGADEQFF. Here the CDR3 DNA reads TGTGCCAGCAGTTTGTGGCTAGCGGGGGCAGATGAGCAGTTCTTC.

V gene TRBV11-1 combines with J gene TRBJ1-1, with 9 bases identical to TRBD1. The J segment lost 7 bases and the V segment lost 6 bases, leaving 6 bases of the junction unmatched. Germline V CDR1 and CDR2: SGHAT, FQDESV (reference sequence). The CDR3 is made up of 13 amino acids. In nucleotides, the CDR3 is TGTGCCAGCAGGGAACAGGGGGCGGTTGAAGCTTTCTTT. This gives the protein CASREQGAVEAFF.

This clonotype was observed a few times. The V and J genes are TRBV6-1 and TRBJ1-5; TRBD1 aligns across 7 bases. This CDR3 has 15 residues. Germline CDR1 reads MNHNS; CDR2 reads SASEGT. V shed 2 bases, J shed 5 bases, and the junction held 6 bases outside the gene matches. The CDR3 nucleotides are TGTGCCAGCAGTGAACGAGGAGGGGGCTATCAGCCCCAGCATTTT. Translating it yields CASSERGGGYQPQHF.

The J gene is TRBJ1-1, the V gene TRBV6-5, with D perhaps TRBD1 (5 bases). The V end lost 2 bases, the J end lost 1 base, and 8 bases lay between the germline ends. CDR3 size: 14 residues. CDR1 MNHEY and CDR2 SVGAGI come from the germline V gene. The CDR3 coding sequence is TGTGCCAGCAGTTACGGACATACGAACACTGAAGCTTTCTTT. This translates into CASSYGHTNTEAFF.

V usage is TRBV6-6 and J usage is TRBJ2-3; TRBD2 might be the D (6 bases). The V gene's germline CDR1 is MNHNY and CDR2 SVGAGI (reference sequence). V lost 2 bases and J lost 1, with 16 bases in between. This CDR3 contains 17 residues. CDR3: CASSYGLAGGGTDTQYF. The DNA of the CDR3 is TGTGCCAGCAGTTACGGGCTAGCCGGGGGAGGCACAGATACGCAGTATTTT.

This clonotype was seen a handful of times. The chain joins TRBV27 to TRBJ1-5; 9 nucleotides align to TRBD1. After removal of 4 bases from V and 1 base from J, the junction contained 5 bases not matched to a gene. CDR3 size: 16 residues. Germline lookup yields CDR1 MNHEY and CDR2 SMNVEV (reference sequence). CDR3 sequence: CASSSRQGESNQPQHF. The CDR3 DNA is TGTGCCAGCAGTTCCCGACAGGGGGAAAGCAATCAGCCCCAGCATTTT.

The rearrangement uses TRBV7-6 and TRBJ1-1, with 9 bases that match TRBD1. The V gene end was trimmed by 5 bases and the J gene end by 11 bases; junction bases not matched to a gene: 15. Germline V lookup: CDR1 SGHVS, CDR2 FNYEAQ. The CDR3 contains 15 residues. The CDR3 loop is CASSQIKQGAPGAFF. The CDR3 DNA is TGTGCCAGCAGCCAAATTAAACAGGGGGCCCCCGGTGCTTTCTTT.

This clonotype showed up many times. The chain uses TRBV5-1 and TRBJ2-1; possible D gene TRBD2, 6 bases. Germline V lookup: CDR1 SGHRS, CDR2 YFSETQ. The V end lost 3 bases, the J end lost 2 bases, and 15 bases lay between the germline ends. The CDR3 runs 16 residues. Written as DNA, the CDR3 is TGCGCCAGCAGCTGGTTAGCGGAGGGGCCCTACAATGAGCAGTTCTTC. Translation: CASSWLAEGPYNEQFF.

Comments on this clonotype: A read error may produce the germline difference seen at one junction end. The chain employs TRBV7-7 and TRBJ2-3, with D unresolved. Germline lookup yields CDR1 SSHAT and CDR2 FNYEAQ (reference sequence). The CDR3 sequence is 13 residues long. The CDR3 nucleotides read TGTGCTAGCAGCACCACTCGCACAGATACGCAGTATTTT. Translated, it gives CASSTTRTDTQYF.

The V and J genes are TRBV5-5 and TRBJ1-5; D not resolved. Germline V gives CDR1 SGHKS, CDR2 YYEKEE (reference sequence). The CDR3 extends over 12 amino acids. Trimming removed 2 bases from V and 9 bases from J, with 9 bases in between. The CDR3 DNA sequence: TGTGCCAGCAGCTTAGGTCGGCCGCCCCAGCATTTT. This codes for CASSLGRPPQHF.

The chain is built from TRBV28 and TRBJ1-5; unclear D gene. The CDR3 loop spans 15 amino acids. CDR1 and CDR2 (germline): MDHEN, SYDVKM. V was trimmed by 6 bases and J by 4 bases, leaving 16 bases between them. CDR3 sequence reads: CASRMLYLNNQPQHF. CDR3 DNA: TGTGCCAGCAGAATGTTATACCTAAATAATCAGCCCCAGCATTTT.

This clonotype was observed a few times. V gene TRBV7-9 combines with J gene TRBJ1-2; weak D call: TRBD1 (5 bases). The CDR3 loop spans 15 amino acids. Trimming left V 5 bases short and J 6 bases short, with 19 bases between. Germline loops: CDR1 SEHNR, CDR2 FQNEAQ (reference sequence). CDR3 DNA sequence: TGTGCCAGCAGCCCTTGGGACTCCCTTGAGGATGGCTACACCTTC. It is translated as CASSPWDSLEDGYTF.